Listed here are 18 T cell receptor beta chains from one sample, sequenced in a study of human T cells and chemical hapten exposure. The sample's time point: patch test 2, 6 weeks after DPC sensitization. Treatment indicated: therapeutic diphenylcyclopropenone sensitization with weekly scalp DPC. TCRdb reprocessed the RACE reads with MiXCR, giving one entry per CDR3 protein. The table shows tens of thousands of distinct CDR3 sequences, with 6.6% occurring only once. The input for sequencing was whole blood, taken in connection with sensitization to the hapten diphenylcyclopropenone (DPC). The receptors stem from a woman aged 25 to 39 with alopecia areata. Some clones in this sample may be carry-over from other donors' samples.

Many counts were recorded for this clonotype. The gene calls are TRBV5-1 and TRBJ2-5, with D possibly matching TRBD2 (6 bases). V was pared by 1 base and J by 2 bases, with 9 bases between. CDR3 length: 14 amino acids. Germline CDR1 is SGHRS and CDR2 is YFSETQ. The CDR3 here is CASSLRRGQETQYF. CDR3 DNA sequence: TGCGCCAGCAGCTTGCGACGGGGGCAAGAGACCCAGTACTTC.

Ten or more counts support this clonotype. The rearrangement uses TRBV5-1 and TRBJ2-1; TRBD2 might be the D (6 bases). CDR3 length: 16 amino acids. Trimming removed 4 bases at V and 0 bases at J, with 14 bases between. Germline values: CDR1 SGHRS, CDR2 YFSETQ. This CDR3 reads CASSPAGSGSYNEQFF. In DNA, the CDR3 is TGCGCCAGCAGCCCCGCGGGGAGCGGCTCCTACAATGAGCAGTTCTTC.

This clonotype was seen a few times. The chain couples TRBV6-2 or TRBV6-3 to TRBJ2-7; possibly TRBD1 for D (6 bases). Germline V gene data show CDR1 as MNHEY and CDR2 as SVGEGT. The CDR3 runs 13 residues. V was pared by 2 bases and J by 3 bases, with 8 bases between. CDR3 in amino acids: CASSYRGIYEQYF. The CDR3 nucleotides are TGTGCCAGCAGTTACAGGGGGATCTACGAGCAGTACTTC.

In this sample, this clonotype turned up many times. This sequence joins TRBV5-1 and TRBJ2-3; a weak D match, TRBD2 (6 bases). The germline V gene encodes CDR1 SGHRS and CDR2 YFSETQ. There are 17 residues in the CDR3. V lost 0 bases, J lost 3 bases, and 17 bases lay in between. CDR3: CASSLGLAGRETDTQYF. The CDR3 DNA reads TGCGCCAGCAGCTTGGGGCTGGCGGGGAGAGAGACAGATACGCAGTATTTT. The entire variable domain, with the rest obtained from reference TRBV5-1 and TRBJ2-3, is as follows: KAGVTQTPRYLIKTRGQQVTLSCSPISGHRSVSWYQQTPGQGLQFLFEYFSETQRNKGNFPGRFSGRQFSNSRSEMNVSTLELGDSALYLCASSLGLAGRETDTQYFGPGTRLTVL.

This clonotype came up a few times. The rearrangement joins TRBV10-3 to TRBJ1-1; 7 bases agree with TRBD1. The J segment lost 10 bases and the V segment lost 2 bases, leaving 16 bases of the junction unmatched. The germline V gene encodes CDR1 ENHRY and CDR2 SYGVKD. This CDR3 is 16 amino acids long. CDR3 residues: CAISETPFIDRDGAFF. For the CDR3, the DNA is TGTGCCATCAGTGAGACTCCTTTTATCGACAGGGACGGAGCTTTCTTT.

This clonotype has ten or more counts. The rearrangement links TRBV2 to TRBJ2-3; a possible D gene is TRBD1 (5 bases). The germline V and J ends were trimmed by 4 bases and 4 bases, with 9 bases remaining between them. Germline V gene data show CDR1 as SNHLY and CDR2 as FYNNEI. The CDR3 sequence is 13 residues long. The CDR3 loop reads CASSVQGSDTQYF. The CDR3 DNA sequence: TGTGCCAGCAGTGTTCAGGGATCAGATACGCAGTATTTT.

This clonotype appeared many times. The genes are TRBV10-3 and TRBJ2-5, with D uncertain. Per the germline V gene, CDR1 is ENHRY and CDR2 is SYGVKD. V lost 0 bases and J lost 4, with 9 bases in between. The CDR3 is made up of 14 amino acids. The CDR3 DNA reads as TGTGCCATCAGTGAGTCAAGGCGTCCAGAGACCCAGTACTTC. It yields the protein CAISESRRPETQYF.

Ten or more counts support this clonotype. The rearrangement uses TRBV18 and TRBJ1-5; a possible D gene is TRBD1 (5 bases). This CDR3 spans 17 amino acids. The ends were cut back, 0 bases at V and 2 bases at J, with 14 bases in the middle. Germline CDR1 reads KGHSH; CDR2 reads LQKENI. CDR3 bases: TGTGCCAGCTCACCACCGTTCTCCCAGGGTGGCAATCAGCCCCAGCATTTT. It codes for CASSPPFSQGGNQPQHF.

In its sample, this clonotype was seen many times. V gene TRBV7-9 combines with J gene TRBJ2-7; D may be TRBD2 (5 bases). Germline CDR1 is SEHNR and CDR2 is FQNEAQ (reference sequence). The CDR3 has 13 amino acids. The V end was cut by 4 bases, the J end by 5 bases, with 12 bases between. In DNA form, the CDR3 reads TGTGCCAGCAGCTCAACGGGGATAGACGAGCAGTACTTC. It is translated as CASSSTGIDEQYF.

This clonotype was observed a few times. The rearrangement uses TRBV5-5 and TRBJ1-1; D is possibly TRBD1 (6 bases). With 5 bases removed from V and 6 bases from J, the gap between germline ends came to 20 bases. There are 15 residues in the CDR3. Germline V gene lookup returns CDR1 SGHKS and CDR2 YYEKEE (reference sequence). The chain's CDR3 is CASRFYGGPPSEAFF. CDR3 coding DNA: TGTGCCAGCAGGTTTTATGGGGGGCCGCCCTCTGAAGCTTTCTTT.

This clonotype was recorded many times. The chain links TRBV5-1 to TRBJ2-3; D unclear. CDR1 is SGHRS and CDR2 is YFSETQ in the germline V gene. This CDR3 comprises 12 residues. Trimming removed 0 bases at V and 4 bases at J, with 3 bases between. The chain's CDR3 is CASSLAADTQYF. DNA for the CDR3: TGCGCCAGCAGCTTGGCGGCAGATACGCAGTATTTT.

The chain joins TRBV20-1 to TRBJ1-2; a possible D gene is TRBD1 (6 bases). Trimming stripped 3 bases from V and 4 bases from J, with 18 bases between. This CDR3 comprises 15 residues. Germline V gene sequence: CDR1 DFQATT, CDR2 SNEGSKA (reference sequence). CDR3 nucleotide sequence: TGCAGTGCTAGTGGTACCCGGGACAAGACCTATGGCTACACCTTC. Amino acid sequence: CSASGTRDKTYGYTF.

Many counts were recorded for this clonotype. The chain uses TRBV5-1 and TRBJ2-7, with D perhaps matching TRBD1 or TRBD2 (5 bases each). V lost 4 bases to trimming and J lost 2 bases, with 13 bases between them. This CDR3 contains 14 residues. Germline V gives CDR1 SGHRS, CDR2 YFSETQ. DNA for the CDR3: TGCGCCAGCAGCACCACAGGACTTCCCTACGAGCAGTACTTC. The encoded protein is CASSTTGLPYEQYF.

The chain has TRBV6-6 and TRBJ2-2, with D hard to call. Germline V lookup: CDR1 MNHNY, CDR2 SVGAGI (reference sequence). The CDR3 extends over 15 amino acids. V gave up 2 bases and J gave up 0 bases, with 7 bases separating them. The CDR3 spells CASSYQQANTGELFF. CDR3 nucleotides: TGTGCCAGCAGTTACCAACAAGCGAACACCGGGGAGCTGTTTTTT.

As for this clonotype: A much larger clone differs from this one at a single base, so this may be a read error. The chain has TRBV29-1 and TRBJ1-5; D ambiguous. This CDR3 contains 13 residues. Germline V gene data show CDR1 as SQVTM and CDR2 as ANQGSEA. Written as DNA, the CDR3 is TGCAGCGTTGCGGACGGCGGTAATCAGCCCCAGAATTTT. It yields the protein CSVADGGNQPQNF.

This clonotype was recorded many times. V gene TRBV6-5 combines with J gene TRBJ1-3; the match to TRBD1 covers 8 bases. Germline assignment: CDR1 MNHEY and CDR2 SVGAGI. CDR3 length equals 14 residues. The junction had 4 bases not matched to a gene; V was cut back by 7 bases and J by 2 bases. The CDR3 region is CASNDRGTGNTIYF. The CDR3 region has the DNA TGTGCCAGCAACGACAGGGGAACTGGAAACACCATATATTTT.

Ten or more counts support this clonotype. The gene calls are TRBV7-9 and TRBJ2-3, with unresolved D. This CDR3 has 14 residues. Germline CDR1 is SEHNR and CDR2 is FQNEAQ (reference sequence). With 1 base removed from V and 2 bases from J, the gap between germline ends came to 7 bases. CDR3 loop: CASSLVSYTDTQYF. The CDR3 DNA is TGTGCCAGCAGCTTAGTTTCGTACACAGATACGCAGTATTTT.

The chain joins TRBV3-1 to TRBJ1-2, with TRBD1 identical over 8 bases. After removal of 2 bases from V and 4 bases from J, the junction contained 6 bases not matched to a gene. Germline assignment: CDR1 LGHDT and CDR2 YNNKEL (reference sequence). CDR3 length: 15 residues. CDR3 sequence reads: CASSQMGQAFYGYTF. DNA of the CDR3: TGTGCCAGCAGCCAAATGGGACAGGCGTTCTATGGCTACACCTTC.